These 29 T cell receptor beta chains were all obtained from the same sample, sequenced in a study of T cell repertoires in cytomegalovirus infection. TCRdb used MiXCR to reprocess the reads, holding one entry per CDR3 protein. The table lists roughly 500,000 distinct CDR3 sequences, 25% to 35% of them singletons. The antigens for these receptors are not known. This specimen consisted of cultured PBMCs, obtained from culture after CMV antigen stimulation. The receptors stem from a human donor in good health (CMV status not recorded). Some clones in this sample may be carry-over from other donors' samples.

The chain has TRBV7-9 and TRBJ1-1; D unclear. The CDR3 contains 12 residues. The ends were cut back, 1 base at V and 5 bases at J, with 5 bases in the middle. CDR1 and CDR2 from the germline V gene are SEHNR and FQNEAQ (reference sequence). CDR3 sequence (DNA): TGTGCCAGCAGCTTAGATCCTACTGAAGCTTTCTTT. As protein: CASSLDPTEAFF.

A single count supports this clonotype. The V and J genes are TRBV6-2 or TRBV6-3 and TRBJ1-6; 7 bases are shared with TRBD1. The V gene's germline CDR1 is MNHEY and CDR2 SVGEGT. Germline trimming cut 2 bases from V and 7 bases from J; bases unmatched to any gene: 5. This CDR3 has 15 amino acids. The CDR3 region has the DNA TGTGCCAGCAGTTACCAGGGACAGTCAAATTCACCCCTCCACTTT. Translated: CASSYQGQSNSPLHF.

The V gene is TRBV18, the J gene TRBJ2-3; unclear D gene. CDR1 is KGHSH, CDR2 LQKENI, per germline. Between the trimmed V and J ends, which lost 4 bases and 6 bases, there was a span of 11 bases. CDR3 length: 13 amino acids. The CDR3 nucleotides read TGTGCCAGCTCACTATTTTCAGGCGATACGCAGTATTTT. As protein: CASSLFSGDTQYF.

CDR3 residues: CASSQGPFAPGLAGVGYEQFF. Here the CDR3 DNA reads TGTGCCAGCAGCCAGGGGCCTTTCGCACCGGGACTAGCGGGAGTTGGCTATGAGCAGTTCTTC. V and J are TRBV7-4 and TRBJ2-1; 14 positions agree with TRBD2. V lost 5 bases and J lost 8; bases outside the gene matches: 23. The CDR3 is 21 residues long. CDR1 is SGHVT and CDR2 is SQSDAQ in the germline V gene.

This clonotype was found a few times. V gene TRBV27 combines with J gene TRBJ1-5, with TRBD1 matching over 7 bases. Germline V gene lookup returns CDR1 MNHEY and CDR2 SMNVEV (reference sequence). V gave up 3 bases and J gave up 3 bases; unmatched junction bases: 2. This CDR3 contains 14 residues. CDR3 in DNA: TGTGCCAGCAGTTTGGGACAGCACAATCAGCCCCAGCATTTT. This sequence encodes CASSLGQHNQPQHF.

The chain uses TRBV27 and TRBJ2-3; D gene uncertain. There are 15 residues in the CDR3. Germline V gene sequence: CDR1 MNHEY, CDR2 SMNVEV (reference sequence). Between the trimmed V and J ends, which lost 5 bases and 1 base, there was a span of 13 bases. The CDR3 sequence: CASSRSVGGTDTQYF. The CDR3 nucleotides are TGTGCCAGCAGTCGGTCGGTAGGCGGCACAGATACGCAGTATTTT.

The chain employs TRBV7-2 and TRBJ2-7; tentative D call: TRBD2 (5 bases). The V and J ends lost 4 bases and 5 bases respectively, with 12 bases between them. The CDR3 runs to 13 residues. Germline V gene sequence: CDR1 SGHTA, CDR2 FQGNSA. CDR3 nucleotide sequence: TGTGCCAGCAGCTCGGGGAGTTGGAACGAGCAGTACTTC. It encodes CASSSGSWNEQYF.

The chain couples TRBV28 to TRBJ2-3, with TRBD2 identical over 13 bases. V lost 5 bases, J lost 6 bases, and 8 bases stayed unmatched. Germline lookup yields CDR1 MDHEN and CDR2 SYDVKM. This CDR3 is 16 amino acids long. CDR3 bases: TGTGCCAGCAGTCCCCTGACTAGCGGGAGGCGCGATACGCAGTATTTT. It yields the protein CASSPLTSGRRDTQYF.

This clonotype showed up just a few times. The chain links TRBV27 to TRBJ2-3; TRBD1 might be the D (5 bases). Trimming removed 5 bases from V and 11 bases from J, with 17 bases in between. Germline assignment: CDR1 MNHEY and CDR2 SMNVEV (reference sequence). The CDR3 is 13 residues long. CDR3 amino acids: CASSLQGRTLQYF. CDR3 sequence (DNA): TGTGCCAGCAGTCTCCAGGGCCGGACGTTGCAGTATTTT.

This clonotype was recorded a few times. The CDR3 coding sequence is TGTGCCACCAGTGGAACACACAGGGGCGAGCAGTACTTC. Its translation: CATSGTHRGEQYF. The chain joins TRBV24-1 to TRBJ2-7, with 7 bases matching TRBD1. Germline V gene sequence: CDR1 KGHDR, CDR2 SFDVKD. The CDR3 covers 13 residues. Trimming cost V 5 bases and J 6 bases; bases outside gene matches: 6.

The chain carries TRBV11-2 and TRBJ2-7, with 8 bases fitting TRBD2. The CDR3 is 14 amino acids. Looked up from germline, CDR1 is SGHAT and CDR2 is FQNNGV. J gave up 2 bases and V 4 bases, and 4 bases lay outside the gene matches. CDR3 coding DNA: TGTGCCAGCAGCTCGGGAGCGGGAGCCTACGAGCAGTACGTC. Its translation is CASSSGAGAYEQYV.

This clonotype was seen a few times. J is TRBJ2-3 and V is TRBV7-2; D remains ambiguous. This CDR3 region has 12 residues. Deletions cut 6 bases from V and 5 bases from J, with 9 bases between. Germline lookup yields CDR1 SGHTA and CDR2 FQGNSA. DNA of the CDR3: TGTGCCAGCAGATACCAAGTAGATACGCAGTATTTT. Its translation: CASRYQVDTQYF.

This clonotype has only a few counts. The V and J genes are TRBV12-3 or TRBV12-4 and TRBJ2-7, with 7 bases that match TRBD1. After removal of 8 bases from V and 1 base from J, the junction contained 5 bases not matched to a gene. The CDR3 is 13 amino acids. This chain's CDR3 is CASRAGGSYEQYF. DNA of the CDR3: TGTGCCAGCCGGGCAGGGGGTTCCTACGAGCAGTACTTC.

The chain carries TRBV29-1 and TRBJ2-1; 8 bases are a match to TRBD1. The ends lost 2 bases at V and 6 bases at J; junction bases unmatched: 6. Germline V gene data show CDR1 as SQVTM and CDR2 as ANQGSEA. The CDR3 is 14 residues long. The CDR3 loop is CSVEKGQAPNEQFF. DNA of the CDR3: TGCAGCGTTGAAAAGGGACAGGCTCCCAATGAGCAGTTCTTC.

The chain couples TRBV19 to TRBJ1-1; possible D gene TRBD1, 5 bases. From germline, CDR1 is LNHDA and CDR2 SQIVND (reference sequence). Trimming left V 5 bases short and J 6 bases short, with 19 bases between. The CDR3 extends over 15 amino acids. The CDR3 loop reads CASSPRVTDDAEAFF. CDR3 in DNA: TGTGCCAGTAGTCCGCGGGTGACAGATGACGCTGAAGCTTTCTTT.

This clonotype was counted a few times. This chain joins TRBV19 and TRBJ2-3, with 14 bases fitting TRBD2. The germline V gene has CDR1 LNHDA and CDR2 SQIVND (reference sequence). The CDR3 runs 17 residues. V lost 1 base, J lost 3 bases, and 3 bases stayed unmatched. CDR3 sequence: CASSIGTSGRFTDTQYF. As DNA, the CDR3 is TGTGCCAGTAGTATAGGGACTAGCGGGAGGTTTACAGATACGCAGTATTTT. The full variable domain, completed using reference TRBV19 and TRBJ2-3, is DGGITQSPKYLFRKEGQNVTLSCEQNLNHDAMYWYRQDPGQGLRLIYYSQIVNDFQKGDIAEGYSVSREKKESFPLTVTSAQKNPTAFYLCASSIGTSGRFTDTQYFGPGTRLTVL.

The sample holds many counts of this clonotype. The rearrangement uses TRBV6-2 or TRBV6-3 and TRBJ1-1, with D uncertain. Germline assignment: CDR1 MNHEY and CDR2 SVGEGT. CDR3 length equals 14 residues. The V and J ends lost 4 bases and 6 bases respectively, with 15 bases between them. The CDR3 sequence: CASSSWVERAEAFF. CDR3 bases: TGTGCCAGCAGTTCCTGGGTGGAGCGAGCTGAAGCTTTCTTT.

The chain carries TRBV6-5 and TRBJ2-2; TRBD2 might be the D (5 bases). The CDR3 extends over 16 amino acids. V was trimmed by 6 bases and J by 5 bases, leaving 19 bases between them. The germline gives CDR1 MNHEY, CDR2 SVGAGI. CDR3 sequence reads: CASSPHTGIGTGELFF. The CDR3 DNA reads TGTGCCAGCAGCCCCCACACCGGGATCGGGACCGGGGAGCTGTTTTTT.

This clonotype has ten or more counts. The chain links TRBV7-6 to TRBJ2-3; D gene ambiguous. CDR3 length equals 14 residues. Germline assignment: CDR1 SGHVS and CDR2 FNYEAQ. The V gene lost 1 base and the J gene lost 4 bases, with 9 bases spanning the gap. The CDR3 DNA sequence: TGTGCCAGCAGCTTAGAGGCCGTTCCAGATACGCAGTATTTT. It codes for CASSLEAVPDTQYF.

This sequence joins TRBV7-2 and TRBJ2-7, with D unresolved. CDR3 length: 15 amino acids. CDR1 is SGHTA and CDR2 is FQGNSA in the germline V gene. Trimming took off 2 bases at V and 6 bases at J, with 17 bases between the two ends. The CDR3 reads CASSLRSGQTGEQYF. The CDR3 nucleotides are TGTGCCAGCAGCTTACGTTCGGGCCAGACGGGCGAGCAGTACTTC.

J is TRBJ1-1 and V is TRBV19, with a weak D call TRBD1 (5 bases). V was clipped by 3 bases and J by 4 bases, with 9 bases between them. Looked up from germline, CDR1 is LNHDA and CDR2 is SQIVND (reference sequence). The CDR3 is 13 residues long. The CDR3 nucleotides are TGTGCCAGTAGTATTTGGGGGGGCACTGAAGCTTTCTTT. This sequence encodes CASSIWGGTEAFF.

This clonotype has ten or more counts. The rearrangement uses TRBV7-2 and TRBJ2-7; D not certain. The germline V gene has CDR1 SGHTA and CDR2 FQGNSA. V lost 5 bases, J lost 0 bases, and 2 bases lay in between. CDR3 length equals 11 residues. The CDR3 here is CASSPSYEQYF. In DNA form, the CDR3 reads TGTGCCAGCAGCCCCTCCTACGAGCAGTACTTC. Drawing the rest from reference TRBV7-2 and TRBJ2-7, the complete variable domain is GAGVSQSPSNKVTEKGKDVELRCDPISGHTALYWYRQSLGQGLEFLIYFQGNSAPDKSGLPSDRFSAERTGGSVSTLTIQRTQQEDSAVYLCASSPSYEQYFGPGTRLTVT.

The sample holds many counts of this clonotype. The V call is TRBV7-8, the J call TRBJ2-7, with 9 bases aligning to TRBD1. There are 16 residues in the CDR3. V lost 7 bases to trimming and J lost 3 bases; unmatched junction nucleotides: 13. CDR1 is SGHVS, CDR2 FQNEAQ, per germline. The CDR3 nucleotides read TGTGCCAGCATCCCGAACACAGGGGGCGGAGGCTACGAGCAGTACGTC. It specifies CASIPNTGGGGYEQYV.

This clonotype was observed a few times. This chain links TRBV7-2 with TRBJ1-1; no clear D gene. In germline, CDR1 is SGHTA, CDR2 FQGNSA. The CDR3 is made up of 14 amino acids. Deletions cut 6 bases from V and 5 bases from J, with 16 bases between. The CDR3 coding sequence is TGTGCCAGCAGTCTAGCCCCCCGCCTGACTGAAGCTTTCTTT. Translated, it gives CASSLAPRLTEAFF.

The gene calls are TRBV29-1 and TRBJ2-2, with no clear D. This CDR3 contains 13 residues. The germline CDR1 and CDR2 sequences are SQVTM and ANQGSEA. Between the trimmed V and J ends, which lost 4 bases and 2 bases, there was a span of 8 bases. CDR3 DNA: TGCAGCGTTGCGTTTGGTAACACCGGGGAGCTGTTTTTT. Translated: CSVAFGNTGELFF.

The sample holds many counts of this clonotype. This rearrangement joins TRBV7-2 to TRBJ2-1; 7 bases line up with TRBD2. CDR1 is SGHTA and CDR2 is FQGNSA in the germline V gene. The CDR3 has 17 amino acids. V was clipped by 3 bases and J by 0 bases; unmatched bases: 8. The CDR3 loop is CASSFPRRGSSYNEQFF. The CDR3 DNA reads as TGTGCCAGCAGCTTCCCCAGGCGGGGGAGCTCCTACAATGAGCAGTTCTTC.

This clonotype showed up just a few times. The chain is built from TRBV20-1 and TRBJ1-5; 9 nucleotides line up with TRBD1. This CDR3 is built from 14 residues. Germline V gene lookup returns CDR1 DFQATT and CDR2 SNEGSKA (reference sequence). Unmatched junction bases numbered 7, after V lost 5 bases and J lost 5 bases. This CDR3 reads CSALRDREHQPQHF. The CDR3 DNA sequence: TGCAGTGCTCTTCGGGACAGGGAACATCAGCCCCAGCATTTT.

This clonotype was observed a handful of times. This chain connects TRBV7-6 to TRBJ2-7, with D uncertain. V was cut by 0 bases and J by 2 bases, with 8 bases left in between. Germline V gives CDR1 SGHVS, CDR2 FNYEAQ. This CDR3 region has 14 residues. CDR3 region: CASSLASAAYEQYF. CDR3 nucleotide sequence: TGTGCCAGCAGCTTAGCTTCGGCCGCCTACGAGCAGTACTTC.

The sample holds one count of this clonotype. This chain links TRBV12-3 or TRBV12-4 with TRBJ1-1; D unresolved. The V and J ends lost 6 bases and 12 bases respectively, with 20 bases between them. The length of the CDR3 is 13 residues. The CDR3 DNA follows: TGTGCCAGCAGCTCAATGGAACAGACCGTACCTTTCTTT. Its protein is CASSSMEQTVPFF.